This T cell receptor (beta chain) originates from a study of human T cells and chemical hapten exposure. This CDR3 comprises 14 residues. V lost 5 bases, J lost 8 bases, and 9 bases stayed unmatched. Germline CDR1 and CDR2: MNHEY and SVGEGT. This clonotype appeared many times. Time point indicated: patch test 1, 2 weeks after DPC sensitization. Specified treatment: therapeutic diphenylcyclopropenone sensitization with weekly scalp DPC. The authors extracted total RNA from unfractionated whole blood. A single record per CDR3 protein comes from TCRdb applying MiXCR to the RACE reads. This table has fewer than 500,000 distinct CDR3 sequences, around 4.8% appearing once.

This sequence joins TRBV6-2 or TRBV6-3 and TRBJ2-1; 7 bases line up with TRBD2. The sequencing here drew on whole blood, taken in connection with sensitization to the hapten diphenylcyclopropenone (DPC). The receptor comes from a woman aged 45 to 65 with alopecia areata. Some clones in this sample may be carry-over from other donors' samples. CDR3 sequence reads: CASSGAGAYHEQFF. The CDR3 DNA reads TGTGCCAGCAGTGGGGCGGGAGCTTACCATGAGCAGTTCTTC.